These T cell receptor beta chains were read from a single sample in a study of blood T cell repertoires in COVID-19. Measured with immunoSEQ multiplex PCR; TCRdb has only the in-frame clones, and not every one. Of roughly 500,000 clones in the sample, around 89% were seen once. The sequenced material came from PBMCs or T cells enriched from blood (not recorded which). The receptors here all came from a woman aged 40 to 50 who had recovered from COVID-19. Each CDR3 is given with its conserved first and last residue. A D gene is named only where the DNA matches it firmly. Size is stated for part of the rows, as once, few or many counts, or as a class when the clone is expanded.

len: 18
j_gene: TRBJ2-7
d_gene: TRBD2
v_gene: TRBV6-2/TRBV6-3
abundance: once
CDR3aa: CASSYQMGRGTSLLEQYF
CDR3nt: TGTGCCAGCAGTTACCAAATGGGGCGCGGGACTAGCCTTCTCGAGCAGTACTTC

len: 13
j_gene: TRBJ1-2
d_gene: TRBD1
v_gene: TRBV6-2/TRBV6-3
abundance: NA
CDR3aa: CASSRQGTNGYTF
CDR3nt: TGTGCCAGCAGCAGACAGGGGACCAATGGCTACACCTTC

len: 15
j_gene: TRBJ2-3
d_gene: TRBD2
v_gene: TRBV9
abundance: NA
CDR3aa: CASSEGLAVFDTQYF
CDR3nt: TGTGCCAGCAGCGAAGGGCTAGCGGTGTTTGATACGCAGTATTTT

len: 18
j_gene: TRBJ2-7
d_gene: TRBD1
v_gene: TRBV10-3
abundance: NA
CDR3aa: CATRELPGGTGDPYEQYF
CDR3nt: TGTGCCACGCGAGAATTACCTGGGGGGACAGGGGACCCCTACGAGCAGTACTTC

len: 17
j_gene: TRBJ2-2
d_gene: NA
v_gene: TRBV5-4
abundance: NA
CDR3aa: CASSVTGTTFNTGELFF
CDR3nt: TGTGCCAGCAGCGTTACCGGGACAACTTTTAACACCGGGGAGCTGTTTTTT

len: 17
j_gene: TRBJ2-3
d_gene: NA
v_gene: TRBV11-2
abundance: NA
CDR3aa: CASSFLHERELADTQYF
CDR3nt: TGTGCCAGCAGCTTCCTCCATGAACGGGAGCTCGCAGATACGCAGTATTTT

len: 15
j_gene: TRBJ2-7
d_gene: NA
v_gene: TRBV7-8
abundance: NA
CDR3aa: CASTPTTQGGHEQYF
CDR3nt: TGTGCCAGCACCCCTACTACCCAGGGGGGCCACGAGCAGTACTTC

len: 17
j_gene: TRBJ1-2
d_gene: NA
v_gene: TRBV15
abundance: NA
CDR3aa: CATSSLRGSNSLHGYTF
CDR3nt: TGTGCCACCAGCTCTCTCAGGGGCAGTAACTCTTTACATGGCTACACCTTC

len: 16
j_gene: TRBJ1-1
d_gene: NA
v_gene: TRBV27
abundance: NA
CDR3aa: CASSLKWEGVNTEAFF
CDR3nt: TGTGCCAGCAGTTTAAAATGGGAGGGAGTGAACACTGAAGCTTTCTTT

len: 16
j_gene: TRBJ2-3
d_gene: TRBD1
v_gene: TRBV3-1/TRBV3-2
abundance: NA
CDR3aa: CASSPWDRFSTDTQYF
CDR3nt: TGTGCCAGCAGCCCTTGGGACAGATTTAGCACAGATACGCAGTATTTT

len: 17
j_gene: TRBJ2-7
d_gene: TRBD1
v_gene: TRBV18
abundance: once
CDR3aa: CASSPQWAGTGAYEQYF
CDR3nt: TGTGCCAGCTCACCGCAATGGGCGGGGACAGGGGCCTACGAGCAGTACTTC

len: 12
j_gene: TRBJ1-1
d_gene: NA
v_gene: TRBV3-1/TRBV3-2
abundance: NA
CDR3aa: CASKTGNTEAFF
CDR3nt: TGTGCCAGCAAAACGGGGAACACTGAAGCTTTCTTT

len: 15
j_gene: TRBJ1-4
d_gene: NA
v_gene: TRBV28
abundance: NA
CDR3aa: CASTAPRAPNEKLFF
CDR3nt: TGTGCCAGCACCGCACCCCGAGCGCCAAATGAAAAACTGTTTTTT

len: 16
j_gene: TRBJ1-1
d_gene: NA
v_gene: TRBV29-1
abundance: NA
CDR3aa: CSAVGPAKHRSTEAFF
CDR3nt: TGCAGCGCTGTCGGTCCGGCGAAGCACAGGAGCACTGAAGCTTTCTTT

len: 16
j_gene: TRBJ2-1
d_gene: TRBD2
v_gene: TRBV3-1/TRBV3-2
abundance: NA
CDR3aa: CASSQESPGTSGNEFF
CDR3nt: TGTGCCAGCAGCCAAGAGAGCCCCGGGACTAGCGGTAATGAGTTCTTC

len: 13
j_gene: TRBJ2-1
d_gene: NA
v_gene: TRBV12-3/TRBV12-4
abundance: NA
CDR3aa: CASNRGTYNEQFF
CDR3nt: TGTGCCAGCAACCGCGGGACCTACAATGAGCAGTTCTTC

len: 13
j_gene: TRBJ1-2
d_gene: NA
v_gene: TRBV6-2/TRBV6-3
abundance: NA
CDR3aa: CASSWSSGYGYTF
CDR3nt: TGTGCCAGCAGTTGGAGTAGTGGTTATGGCTACACCTTC

len: 13
j_gene: TRBJ2-1
d_gene: NA
v_gene: TRBV3-1/TRBV3-2
abundance: NA
CDR3aa: CASSGSSYNEQFF
CDR3nt: TGTGCCAGCTCCGGGAGCTCCTACAATGAGCAGTTCTTC

len: 15
j_gene: TRBJ2-1
d_gene: TRBD2
v_gene: TRBV11-3
abundance: NA
CDR3aa: CASSSLGGSYNEQFF
CDR3nt: TGTGCCAGCAGCTCGTTGGGAGGGTCCTACAATGAGCAGTTCTTC

len: 14
j_gene: TRBJ1-4
d_gene: NA
v_gene: TRBV18
abundance: NA
CDR3aa: CASSLDSSNEKLFF
CDR3nt: TGTGCCAGCTCACTGGACAGCAGTAATGAAAAACTGTTTTTT

len: 13
j_gene: TRBJ2-1
d_gene: NA
v_gene: TRBV7-9
abundance: once
CDR3aa: CASSPGPYNEQFF
CDR3nt: TGTGCCAGCAGCCCAGGGCCCTACAATGAGCAGTTCTTC

len: 14
j_gene: TRBJ1-2
d_gene: NA
v_gene: TRBV19
abundance: NA
CDR3aa: CASSMAQGKVGYTF
CDR3nt: TGTGCCAGTAGTATGGCCCAGGGGAAGGTTGGCTACACCTTC

len: 14
j_gene: TRBJ2-5
d_gene: NA
v_gene: TRBV5-1
abundance: NA
CDR3aa: CASSLGSGQETQYF
CDR3nt: TGCGCCAGCAGCTTGGGTAGCGGCCAAGAGACCCAGTACTTC

len: 18
j_gene: TRBJ2-5
d_gene: NA
v_gene: TRBV5-1
abundance: NA
CDR3aa: CASSLAKASVIEGETQYF
CDR3nt: TGCGCCAGCAGCTTGGCCAAGGCTAGCGTCATTGAGGGAGAGACCCAGTACTTC

len: 16
j_gene: TRBJ2-3
d_gene: TRBD2
v_gene: TRBV7-2
abundance: NA
CDR3aa: CASSLAGLGSVDTQYF
CDR3nt: TGTGCCAGCAGCTTAGCCGGACTAGGTTCCGTAGATACGCAGTATTTT

len: 11
j_gene: TRBJ1-1
d_gene: NA
v_gene: TRBV12-3/TRBV12-4
abundance: NA
CDR3aa: CACTGSAEAFF
CDR3nt: TGTGCCTGTACAGGGAGCGCTGAAGCTTTCTTT

len: 13
j_gene: TRBJ2-5
d_gene: TRBD1
v_gene: TRBV30
abundance: NA
CDR3aa: CAWSVVRGLSQYF
CDR3nt: TGTGCCTGGAGTGTGGTCAGGGGGTTGTCCCAGTACTTC

len: 14
j_gene: TRBJ1-1
d_gene: NA
v_gene: TRBV9
abundance: NA
CDR3aa: CASSVGQRNTEAFF
CDR3nt: TGTGCCAGCAGCGTAGGGCAAAGGAACACTGAAGCTTTCTTT

len: 13
j_gene: TRBJ1-2
d_gene: TRBD1
v_gene: TRBV6-5
abundance: NA
CDR3aa: CASTARGEYGYTF
CDR3nt: TGTGCCAGCACTGCCAGGGGGGAATATGGCTACACCTTC

len: 14
j_gene: TRBJ1-2
d_gene: TRBD1
v_gene: TRBV10-3
abundance: once
CDR3aa: CAISPQGADYGYTF
CDR3nt: TGTGCCATCAGTCCACAGGGGGCGGACTATGGCTACACCTTC

len: 15
j_gene: TRBJ2-5
d_gene: TRBD2
v_gene: TRBV6-5
abundance: NA
CDR3aa: CASSYGSGGRETQYF
CDR3nt: TGTGCCAGCAGTTACGGTTCGGGAGGGCGGGAGACCCAGTACTTC

len: 18
j_gene: TRBJ1-3
d_gene: NA
v_gene: TRBV4-1
abundance: NA
CDR3aa: CASSPRPLGREDGNTIYF
CDR3nt: TGCGCCAGCAGCCCAAGACCGCTAGGCAGGGAAGATGGAAACACCATATATTTT

len: 15
j_gene: TRBJ2-1
d_gene: NA
v_gene: TRBV25-1
abundance: NA
CDR3aa: CASSEMRGSYNEQFF
CDR3nt: TGTGCCAGCAGTGAAATGCGCGGCTCCTACAATGAGCAGTTCTTC

len: 13
j_gene: TRBJ1-2
d_gene: NA
v_gene: TRBV5-6
abundance: NA
CDR3aa: CASSFRNSEGYTF
CDR3nt: TGTGCCAGCAGCTTTCGGAATTCGGAGGGCTACACCTTC

len: 15
j_gene: TRBJ2-1
d_gene: NA
v_gene: TRBV6-4
abundance: NA
CDR3aa: CASSDGRGLHNEQFF
CDR3nt: TGTGCCAGCAGTGACGGGCGGGGTTTACACAATGAGCAGTTCTTC

len: 15
j_gene: TRBJ2-7
d_gene: TRBD2
v_gene: TRBV7-9
abundance: few
CDR3aa: CASSSWTSGRYEQYF
CDR3nt: TGTGCCAGCAGCTCCTGGACTAGCGGGAGATACGAGCAGTACTTC

len: 15
j_gene: TRBJ1-5
d_gene: TRBD1
v_gene: TRBV24-1
abundance: NA
CDR3aa: CATSEGGQGYQPQHF
CDR3nt: TGTGCCACCAGTGAAGGAGGACAGGGGTATCAGCCCCAGCATTTT

len: 17
j_gene: TRBJ1-2
d_gene: TRBD1
v_gene: TRBV18
abundance: NA
CDR3aa: CASSPGQGSAIRYGYTF
CDR3nt: TGTGCCAGCTCACCAGGACAGGGCTCCGCTATCCGCTATGGCTACACCTTC

len: 15
j_gene: TRBJ2-3
d_gene: NA
v_gene: TRBV15
abundance: NA
CDR3aa: CATSRAQIRTDTQYF
CDR3nt: TGTGCCACCAGCAGAGCCCAGATCCGAACAGATACGCAGTATTTT

len: 16
j_gene: TRBJ1-1
d_gene: TRBD1
v_gene: TRBV7-2
abundance: NA
CDR3aa: CASSLAYGRGRTEAFF
CDR3nt: TGTGCCAGCAGCTTAGCGTACGGCAGGGGGAGAACTGAAGCTTTCTTT

len: 20
j_gene: TRBJ2-1
d_gene: NA
v_gene: TRBV24-1
abundance: NA
CDR3aa: CATSDLQGRGSAGSYNEQFF
CDR3nt: TGTGCCACCAGTGATTTGCAAGGGCGGGGATCGGCGGGTTCCTACAATGAGCAGTTCTTC

len: 14
j_gene: TRBJ2-7
d_gene: NA
v_gene: TRBV15
abundance: once
CDR3aa: CATSPRGRAYEQYF
CDR3nt: TGTGCCACCAGCCCCCGGGGGAGAGCCTACGAGCAGTACTTC

len: 16
j_gene: TRBJ2-4
d_gene: TRBD1
v_gene: TRBV3-1/TRBV3-2
abundance: NA
CDR3aa: CASSQGTGIAKNIQYF
CDR3nt: TGTGCCAGCAGCCAAGGGACAGGGATAGCCAAAAACATTCAGTACTTC